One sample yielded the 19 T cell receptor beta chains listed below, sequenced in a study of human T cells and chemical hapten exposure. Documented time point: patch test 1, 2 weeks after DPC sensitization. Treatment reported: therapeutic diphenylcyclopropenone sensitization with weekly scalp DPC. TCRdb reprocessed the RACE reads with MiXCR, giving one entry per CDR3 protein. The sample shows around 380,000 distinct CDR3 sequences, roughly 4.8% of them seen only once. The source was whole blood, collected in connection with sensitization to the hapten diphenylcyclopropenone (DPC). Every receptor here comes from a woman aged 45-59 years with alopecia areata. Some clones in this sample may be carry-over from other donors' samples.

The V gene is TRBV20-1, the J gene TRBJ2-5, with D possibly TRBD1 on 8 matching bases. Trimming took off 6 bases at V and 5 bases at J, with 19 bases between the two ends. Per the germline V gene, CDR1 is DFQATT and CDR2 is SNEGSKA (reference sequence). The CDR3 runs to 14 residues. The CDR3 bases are TGCAGTGCCCCAGCCACAGGGGGGGTCGAGACCCAGTACTTC. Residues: CSAPATGGVETQYF.

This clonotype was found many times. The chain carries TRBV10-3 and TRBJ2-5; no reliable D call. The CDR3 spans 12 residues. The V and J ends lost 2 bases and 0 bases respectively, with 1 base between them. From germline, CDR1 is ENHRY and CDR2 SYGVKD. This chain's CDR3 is CAISENQETQYF. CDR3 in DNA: TGTGCCATCAGTGAGAACCAAGAGACCCAGTACTTC.

CDR3 sequence: CASSYSSGNYGYTF. In DNA, the CDR3 is TGTGCCAGCAGTTACTCGAGTGGTAACTATGGCTACACCTTC. The V and J genes are TRBV6-5 and TRBJ1-2; D is unclear. Germline V gene lookup returns CDR1 MNHEY and CDR2 SVGAGI. The CDR3 extends over 14 amino acids. V gave up 0 bases and J gave up 1 base, with 6 bases separating them.

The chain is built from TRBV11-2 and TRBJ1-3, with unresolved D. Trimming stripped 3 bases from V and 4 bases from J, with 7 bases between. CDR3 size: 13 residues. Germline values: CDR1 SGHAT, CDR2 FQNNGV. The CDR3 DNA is TGTGCCAGCAGCTTGACACCCGGAAACACCATATATTTT. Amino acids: CASSLTPGNTIYF.

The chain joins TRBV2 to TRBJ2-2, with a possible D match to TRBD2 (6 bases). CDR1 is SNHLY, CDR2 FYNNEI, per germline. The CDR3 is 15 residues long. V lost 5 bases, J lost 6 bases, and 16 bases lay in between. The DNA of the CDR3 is TGTGCCAGCAGTTCCCGGCGGGGCGGGGCCGGGGAGCTGTTTTTT. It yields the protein CASSSRRGGAGELFF.

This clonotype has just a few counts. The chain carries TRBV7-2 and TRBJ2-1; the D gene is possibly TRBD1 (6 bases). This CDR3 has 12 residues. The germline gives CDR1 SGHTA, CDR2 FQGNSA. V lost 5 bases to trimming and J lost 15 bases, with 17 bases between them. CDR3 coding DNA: TGTGCCAGCAGCCCAAGGACTGACAGGTTGTTCTTC. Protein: CASSPRTDRLFF.

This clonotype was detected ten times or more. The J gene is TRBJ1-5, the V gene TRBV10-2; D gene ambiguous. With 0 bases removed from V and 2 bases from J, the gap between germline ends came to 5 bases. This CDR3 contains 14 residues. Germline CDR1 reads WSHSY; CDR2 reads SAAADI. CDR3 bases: TGCGCCAGCAGTGAGTCGGGAGGCAATCAGCCCCAGCATTTT. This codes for CASSESGGNQPQHF.

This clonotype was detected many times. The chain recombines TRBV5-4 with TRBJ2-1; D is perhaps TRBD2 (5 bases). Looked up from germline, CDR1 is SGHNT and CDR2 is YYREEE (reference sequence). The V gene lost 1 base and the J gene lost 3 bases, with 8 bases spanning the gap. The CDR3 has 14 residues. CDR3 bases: TGTGCCAGCAGCTTGCGAGGGCGCTACAATGAGCAGTTCTTC. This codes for CASSLRGRYNEQFF. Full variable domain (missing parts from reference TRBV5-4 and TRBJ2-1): ETGVTQSPTHLIKTRGQQVTLRCSSQSGHNTVSWYQQALGQGPQFIFQYYREEENGRGNFPPRFSGLQFPNYSSELNVNALELDDSALYLCASSLRGRYNEQFFGPGTRLTVL.

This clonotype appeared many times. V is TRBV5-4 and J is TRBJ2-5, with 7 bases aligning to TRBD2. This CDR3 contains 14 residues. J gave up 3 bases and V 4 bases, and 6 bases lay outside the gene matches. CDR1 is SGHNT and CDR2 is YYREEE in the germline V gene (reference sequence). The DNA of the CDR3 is TGTGCCAGCAGCCCGCGGGGGTTTAAAGAGACCCAGTACTTC. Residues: CASSPRGFKETQYF.

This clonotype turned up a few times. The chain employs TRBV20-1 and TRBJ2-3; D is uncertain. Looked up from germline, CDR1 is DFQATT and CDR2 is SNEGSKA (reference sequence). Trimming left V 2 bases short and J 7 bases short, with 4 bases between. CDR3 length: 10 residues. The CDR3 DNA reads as TGCAGTGCTAGATTTCATACGCAGTATTTT. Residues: CSARFHTQYF.

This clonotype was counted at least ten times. This CDR3 reads CASRREYVQETQYF. Here the CDR3 DNA reads TGCGCCAGCAGGAGGGAGTACGTCCAAGAGACCCAGTACTTC. The chain combines TRBV5-1 with TRBJ2-5, with a weak D call TRBD2 (5 bases). The germline gives CDR1 SGHRS, CDR2 YFSETQ. V lost 5 bases and J 1 base, leaving 12 bases between the germline ends. This CDR3 has 14 amino acids.

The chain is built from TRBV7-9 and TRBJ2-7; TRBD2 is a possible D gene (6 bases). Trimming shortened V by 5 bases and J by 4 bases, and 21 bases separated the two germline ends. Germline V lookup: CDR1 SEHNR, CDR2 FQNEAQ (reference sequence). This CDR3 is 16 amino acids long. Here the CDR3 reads CASSQMSGVIWYEQYF. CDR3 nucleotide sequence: TGTGCCAGCAGCCAGATGTCGGGGGTTATTTGGTACGAGCAGTACTTC.

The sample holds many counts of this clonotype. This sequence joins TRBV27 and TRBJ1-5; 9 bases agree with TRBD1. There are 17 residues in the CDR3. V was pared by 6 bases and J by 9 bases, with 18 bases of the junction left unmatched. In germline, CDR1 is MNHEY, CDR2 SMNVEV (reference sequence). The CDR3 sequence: CASSLTGGRGSRAPQHF. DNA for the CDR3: TGTGCCAGCAGCCTTACAGGGGGCCGGGGATCACGCGCGCCCCAGCATTTT.

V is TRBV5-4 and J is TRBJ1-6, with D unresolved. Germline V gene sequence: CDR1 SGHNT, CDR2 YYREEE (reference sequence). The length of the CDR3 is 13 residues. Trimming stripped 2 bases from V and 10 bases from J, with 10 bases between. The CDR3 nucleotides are TGTGCCAGCAGCTTAGGCAGTAGCTCACCCCTCCACTTT. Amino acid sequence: CASSLGSSSPLHF.

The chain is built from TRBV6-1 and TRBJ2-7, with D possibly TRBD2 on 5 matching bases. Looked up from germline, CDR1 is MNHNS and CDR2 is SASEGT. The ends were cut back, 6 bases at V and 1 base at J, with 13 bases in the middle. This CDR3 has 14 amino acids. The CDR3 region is CASSPRGASYEQYF. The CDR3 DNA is TGTGCCAGCAGCCCCCGGGGAGCTTCCTACGAGCAGTACTTC.

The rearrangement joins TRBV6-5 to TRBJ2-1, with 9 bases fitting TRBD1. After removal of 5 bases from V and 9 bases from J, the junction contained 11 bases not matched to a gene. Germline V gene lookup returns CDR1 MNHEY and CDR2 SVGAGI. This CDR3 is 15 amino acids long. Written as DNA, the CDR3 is TGTGCCAGCAGTCCCCTCGGGACAGGGCGAGGTGAGCAGTTCTTC. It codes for CASSPLGTGRGEQFF.

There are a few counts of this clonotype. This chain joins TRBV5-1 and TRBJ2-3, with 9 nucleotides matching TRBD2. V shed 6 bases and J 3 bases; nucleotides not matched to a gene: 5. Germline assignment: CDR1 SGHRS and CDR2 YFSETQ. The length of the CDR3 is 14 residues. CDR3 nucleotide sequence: TGCGCCAGCATGTGGCTAGCGGGGACAGATACGCAGTATTTT. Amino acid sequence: CASMWLAGTDTQYF.

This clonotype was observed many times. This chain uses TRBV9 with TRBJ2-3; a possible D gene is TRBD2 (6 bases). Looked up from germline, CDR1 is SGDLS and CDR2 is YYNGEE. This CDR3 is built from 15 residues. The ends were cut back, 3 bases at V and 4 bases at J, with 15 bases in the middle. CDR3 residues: CASSGGLRSPDTQYF. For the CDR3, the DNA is TGTGCCAGCAGCGGAGGACTACGATCCCCAGATACGCAGTATTTT.

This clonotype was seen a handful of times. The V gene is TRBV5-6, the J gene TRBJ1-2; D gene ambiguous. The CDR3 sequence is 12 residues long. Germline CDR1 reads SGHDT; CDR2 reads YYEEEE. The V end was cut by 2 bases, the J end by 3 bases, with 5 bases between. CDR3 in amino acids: CASSFSDYGYTF. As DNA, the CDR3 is TGTGCCAGCAGCTTCTCAGACTATGGCTACACCTTC.